The rows below give T cell receptor beta chains drawn from one sample of a study of tumor-infiltrating lymphocytes in oesophageal squamous cell carcinoma. TCRdb independently ran MiXCR on the PCR reads; one entry per CDR3 protein. The table lists just under 20,000 distinct CDR3 sequences, over 40% of them singletons. The sample comprised normal esophageal tissue next to the tumor. The receptors stem from a male donor with esophageal squamous cell carcinoma. CDR3s include the opening cysteine and the closing phenylalanine or tryptophan. A D gene is named only where the DNA matches it firmly. For some rows the clone size is stated as once, few or many, or as a class when expanded; others skip it.

j_gene	abundance	d_gene	v_gene	CDR3nt	CDR3aa
TRBJ2-1	medium-sized	.	TRBV6-2/TRBV6-3	TGTGCCAGCAGTTACAGCTACAATGAGCAGTTCTTC	CASSYSYNEQFF
TRBJ2-7	few	.	TRBV27	TGTGCCAGCAGTTTATTAGGGTACGAGCAGTACTTC	CASSLLGYEQYF
TRBJ1-2	.	TRBD1	TRBV7-2	TGTGCCAGCAGCTTACAGGGGGCTGGCTATGGCTACACCTTC	CASSLQGAGYGYTF
TRBJ1-2	medium-sized	.	TRBV7-2	TGTGCCAGCAGCCCCCTAAGTGTTGTCTATGGCTACACCTTC	CASSPLSVVYGYTF
TRBJ2-1	medium-sized	TRBD2	TRBV6-6	TGTGCCAGCAGTTACGTAGCGGGAGGGAATAATGAGCAGTTCTTC	CASSYVAGGNNEQFF
TRBJ2-2	many	.	TRBV24-1	TGTGCCACCAGTGACCTAGGACGGGGGAACACCGGGGAGCTGTTTTTT	CATSDLGRGNTGELFF
TRBJ2-3	.	TRBD1	TRBV6-2/TRBV6-3	TGTGCCAGCAGTTCCCCCGGGACAGGGGGGTCAGATACGCAGTATTTT	CASSSPGTGGSDTQYF
TRBJ2-1	.	.	TRBV7-2	TGTGCCAGCAGCTTCCAGATAAGGACAGAGCAGTTCTTC	CASSFQIRTEQFF
TRBJ2-7	.	TRBD2	TRBV5-6	TGTGCCAGCACCCCGACTAGCGGGAGTCTGGACGAGCAGTACTTC	CASTPTSGSLDEQYF
TRBJ2-5	many	.	TRBV5-1	TGCGCCAGCATGTCGAGGGGCCATCCAGAGACCCAGTACTTC	CASMSRGHPETQYF
TRBJ2-7	few	.	TRBV5-1	TGCGCCAGCAGCTTGGACACGGAGAGCTCCTACGAGCAGTACTTC	CASSLDTESSYEQYF
TRBJ2-3	.	.	TRBV7-6	TGTGCCAGCAGCCCAGGAGACAGGAGCTTTTCCACAGATACGCAGTATTTT	CASSPGDRSFSTDTQYF
TRBJ2-1	.	.	TRBV18	TGTGCCAGCTCTCCAGGAGGGGTCTCCTACAATGAGCAGTTCTTC	CASSPGGVSYNEQFF
TRBJ1-5	.	.	TRBV19	TGTGCCAGTACCTTGGGGGCGGCTCAGCCCCAGCATTTT	CASTLGAAQPQHF
TRBJ2-1	.	.	TRBV7-2	TGTGCCAGCAGCTTAGGGCCGCGGGCCTACGAGCAGTTCTTC	CASSLGPRAYEQFF
TRBJ2-7	.	TRBD2	TRBV11-2	TGTGCCAGCAGCCGACGACCTGGGACTAGCGGGAGGAAATACGAGCAGTACTTC	CASSRRPGTSGRKYEQYF
TRBJ2-7	.	.	TRBV7-8	TGTGCCAGCAGCCCCCGGATGACCGGCTCCTACGAGCAGTACTTC	CASSPRMTGSYEQYF
TRBJ2-1	medium-sized	TRBD2	TRBV7-9	TGTGCCAGCAGCACAGGTCTGAGCGGGAGCGGCAATGAGCAGTTCTTC	CASSTGLSGSGNEQFF
TRBJ2-3	.	.	TRBV7-8	TGTGCCAGCAGCTTGGGGGAAGGGATCGGGTTTACGCAGTATTTT	CASSLGEGIGFTQYF
TRBJ1-2	once	.	TRBV6-1	TGTGCCAGCAGTTCGGACGGGAGGTCCCCATACTATGGCTACACCTTC	CASSSDGRSPYYGYTF
TRBJ1-1	.	TRBD1	TRBV11-1	TGTGCCAGCAGACAGGGACAGGACACTGAAGCTTTCTTT	CASRQGQDTEAFF
TRBJ1-2	few	TRBD1	TRBV19	TGTGCCAGTAGTACAGGGGGCTCCAACTATGGCTACACCTTC	CASSTGGSNYGYTF
TRBJ2-1	once	.	TRBV12-3/TRBV12-4	TGTGCCAGCAGTACTCCGGGACTGTTATACAATGAGCAGTTCTTC	CASSTPGLLYNEQFF
TRBJ2-1	medium-sized	.	TRBV6-1	TGTGCCAGCAGTTATAAGCTAGCCGTTGGGTGGGGCAATGAGCAGTTCTTC	CASSYKLAVGWGNEQFF
TRBJ2-3	many	TRBD2	TRBV5-1	TGCGCCAGCAGCTTGGATTTGCGGGAGGTTCGCACAGATACGCAGTATTTT	CASSLDLREVRTDTQYF
TRBJ2-7	.	TRBD2	TRBV7-2	TGTGCCAGCAGCCCCTGGACTAGCGGGATTAACTCTGGGGACAATGAGCAGTACTTC	CASSPWTSGINSGDNEQYF
TRBJ2-7	.	.	TRBV7-8	TGTGCCAGCAGCCACGCCCCGGACAGTCGAACGTCCTACGAGCAGTACTTC	CASSHAPDSRTSYEQYF
TRBJ2-2	many	TRBD2	TRBV6-1	TGTGCCAGCAGTGAAGGACTAGCGGGAGATTTTACCGGGGAGCTGTTTTTT	CASSEGLAGDFTGELFF
TRBJ2-3	.	TRBD2	TRBV12-3/TRBV12-4	TGTGCCAGCAGAGGTACCGGGACTAGCGGGACAACCCCGCAGTATTTT	CASRGTGTSGTTPQYF
TRBJ2-7	.	TRBD1	TRBV9	TGTGCCAGCAGCGCGCGCCGCGAAGGACAGGGGACTTTCGAGCAGTACTTC	CASSARREGQGTFEQYF